The 31 T cell receptor beta chains presented below share a single source sample, sequenced in a study of blood T cells in healthy people across ages. PCR was performed a second time for 7 to 11 cycles using a sample-barcoded 5' primer and a J-beta primer mix. One entry per CDR3 protein results from TCRdb running MiXCR on the 5' RACE reads. The sample lists 500,000 to 650,000 distinct CDR3 sequences; approximately 26% were seen once. The data also belong to a second study, concerning T cells of mothers and their children.

Sequencing was performed on blood. The receptors stem from a boy aged 2-9 years in good health.

This clonotype was recorded a few times. The chain couples TRBV29-1 to TRBJ2-7; tentatively, D is TRBD1 (6 bases). The ends were cut back, 4 bases at V and 2 bases at J, with 12 bases in the middle. Germline V CDR1 and CDR2: SQVTM, ANQGSEA. CDR3 length: 13 residues. The CDR3 reads CSVAWDTTYEQYF. Here the CDR3 DNA reads TGCAGCGTTGCGTGGGACACGACCTACGAGCAGTACTTC.

This clonotype came up a few times. The gene calls are TRBV19 and TRBJ2-5, with 11 bases that match TRBD1. CDR3 length: 18 residues. Per germline, CDR1 LNHDA and CDR2 SQIVND (reference sequence). Trimming took 6 bases from V and 2 from J; bases not matched to a gene: 14. CDR3 sequence reads: CASRGLGQGAWGQETQYF. The DNA of the CDR3 is TGTGCCAGTAGGGGCCTCGGACAGGGGGCATGGGGACAAGAGACCCAGTACTTC.

This clonotype occurred many times. The rearrangement uses TRBV7-9 and TRBJ1-2; 11 positions match TRBD1. Per germline, CDR1 SEHNR and CDR2 FQNEAQ (reference sequence). V was clipped by 4 bases and J by 6 bases; unmatched bases: 4. This CDR3 spans 14 amino acids. CDR3 residues: CASSSGQGAHGYTF. The DNA for the CDR3 is TGTGCCAGCAGCTCCGGACAGGGGGCGCATGGCTACACCTTC.

The chain joins TRBV7-3 to TRBJ2-5; D gene uncertain. The J call may not be correct, given that the DNA end is closer to TRBJ2-7. From germline, CDR1 is SGHTA and CDR2 FQGTGA. The length of the CDR3 is 14 residues. CDR3 sequence (DNA): TGTGCCAGCAGCTCCACCCCTCCCCTCGGCGAGCAGTACTTC. Its protein is CASSSTPPLGEQYF.

The chain employs TRBV29-1 and TRBJ2-7; tentatively, D is TRBD1 (6 bases). Trimming removed 7 bases from V and 0 bases from J, with 16 bases in between. CDR1 is SQVTM, CDR2 ANQGSEA, per germline. CDR3 size: 14 residues. This chain's CDR3 is CSAETGRSSYEQYF. CDR3 sequence (DNA): TGCAGCGCAGAAACAGGGAGAAGCTCCTACGAGCAGTACTTC.

The V call is TRBV7-9, the J call TRBJ1-4; 8 bases agree with TRBD1. Looked up from germline, CDR1 is SEHNR and CDR2 is FQNEAQ (reference sequence). V lost 0 bases to trimming and J lost 7 bases; unmatched junction nucleotides: 7. There are 16 residues in the CDR3. The CDR3 is CASSLAKTGEVEKLFF. Written as DNA, the CDR3 is TGTGCCAGCAGCTTAGCCAAGACAGGGGAGGTTGAAAAACTGTTTTTT.

The chain has TRBV29-1 and TRBJ2-6; D possibly uses TRBD1 or TRBD2 (6 bases each). This CDR3 contains 14 residues. Germline V gives CDR1 SQVTM, CDR2 ANQGSEA. Trimming took 5 bases from V and 4 from J, leaving 12 bases between them. CDR3 sequence (DNA): TGCAGCGTTTTCGGGGGCTCCGGGGCCAACGTCCTGACTTTC. Its protein is CSVFGGSGANVLTF.

The gene calls are TRBV29-1 and TRBJ1-2; D is uncertain. V gave up 0 bases and J gave up 1 base, with 12 bases separating them. The CDR3 runs 15 residues. Germline V gene sequence: CDR1 SQVTM, CDR2 ANQGSEA. In DNA form, the CDR3 reads TGCAGCGTTGAAGAGCTCTATACAGTTAACTATGGCTACACCTTC. Protein sequence: CSVEELYTVNYGYTF.

This clonotype was detected a few times. The J gene is TRBJ2-2, the V gene TRBV12-3 or TRBV12-4, with a weak D call TRBD1 (5 bases). V was cut by 1 base and J by 3 bases, with 9 bases left in between. The CDR3 is made up of 15 amino acids. CDR3 DNA: TGTGCCAGCAGTTTAGACAGGCCCGACACCGGGGAGCTGTTTTTT. This codes for CASSLDRPDTGELFF.

V and J are TRBV10-1 and TRBJ2-3; D gene uncertain. Between the trimmed V and J ends, which lost 7 bases and 6 bases, there was a span of 14 bases. Germline V gene sequence: CDR1 WNHNN, CDR2 SYGVQD (reference sequence). The length of the CDR3 is 13 residues. This CDR3 is CASTEKNSDTQYF. In nucleotides, the CDR3 is TGCGCCAGCACAGAAAAAAATAGTGATACGCAGTATTTT.

The rearrangement links TRBV4-1 to TRBJ1-5; 7 positions match TRBD1. There are 16 residues in the CDR3. V lost 1 base, J lost 9 bases, and 12 bases stayed unmatched. CDR1 MGHRA and CDR2 YSYEKL come from the germline V gene. CDR3 residues: CASSQVGDSPERPQHF. CDR3 nucleotides: TGCGCCAGCAGCCAAGTCGGGGACAGCCCGGAACGGCCCCAGCATTTT.

The table lists this clonotype with a few counts. This rearrangement joins TRBV11-2 to TRBJ1-4; a weak D match, TRBD1 (6 bases). Germline CDR1 reads SGHAT; CDR2 reads FQNNGV. The CDR3 extends over 14 amino acids. Trimming took off 5 bases at V and 7 bases at J, with 14 bases between the two ends. The CDR3 coding sequence is TGTGCCAGCAGCCTAGCGGGGGCTGGTGAAAAACTGTTTTTT. This encodes CASSLAGAGEKLFF.

The chain is built from TRBV6-1 and TRBJ1-2, with D possibly TRBD1 on 5 matching bases. Trimming shortened V by 8 bases and J by 8 bases, and 27 bases separated the two germline ends. This CDR3 has 16 residues. Germline V gives CDR1 MNHNS, CDR2 SASEGT. The CDR3 nucleotides are TGTGCCAGCGACGATCTTCGTGGGACTCGGAGTCGCGGCTACACCTTC. Amino acid sequence: CASDDLRGTRSRGYTF.

This clonotype was recorded only once. The chain carries TRBV7-2 and TRBJ1-2, with 8 bases that match TRBD1. Germline V lookup: CDR1 SGHTA, CDR2 FQGNSA. This CDR3 has 14 amino acids. Trimming cost V 5 bases and J 8 bases; bases outside gene matches: 10. The CDR3 loop is CASSPAQGAWGYTF. In nucleotides, the CDR3 is TGTGCCAGCAGCCCAGCCCAGGGGGCGTGGGGCTACACCTTC.

The chain joins TRBV29-1 to TRBJ2-5, with D maybe TRBD1 (5 bases). The V and J ends lost 8 bases and 4 bases respectively, with 17 bases between them. The CDR3 is made up of 13 amino acids. CDR1 is SQVTM, CDR2 ANQGSEA, per germline. The CDR3 loop is CSTWVGPAETQYF. The CDR3 DNA reads TGCAGCACGTGGGTGGGGCCGGCAGAGACCCAGTACTTC.

V and J are TRBV7-8 and TRBJ1-5; the match to TRBD1 covers 7 bases. The germline V gene has CDR1 SGHVS and CDR2 FQNEAQ. The CDR3 is made up of 15 amino acids. The ends lost 3 bases at V and 1 base at J; junction bases unmatched: 3. The CDR3 DNA is TGTGCCAGCAGCTTCGACAGGGTCAGCAATCAGCCCCAGCATTTT. Translating it yields CASSFDRVSNQPQHF.

The chain combines TRBV12-3 or TRBV12-4 with TRBJ1-2, with D perhaps matching TRBD1 (6 bases). The CDR3 extends over 14 amino acids. V was shortened by 4 bases and J by 4 bases, with 13 bases between the two germline ends. CDR3 nucleotide sequence: TGTGCCAGCAGTTGGCGCAGGGGATTCTATGGCTACACCTTC. It is translated as CASSWRRGFYGYTF.

This clonotype was counted a few times. V and J are TRBV7-2 and TRBJ2-3; 8 nucleotides agree with TRBD2. From germline, CDR1 is SGHTA and CDR2 FQGNSA. With 5 bases clipped from V and 5 bases from J, the junction kept 12 bases outside the gene matches. The CDR3 has 16 residues. The CDR3 spells CASSLPGLEVVDTQYF. Written as DNA, the CDR3 is TGTGCCAGCAGCCTTCCGGGACTAGAAGTTGTAGATACGCAGTATTTT.

This clonotype was seen a handful of times. The chain links TRBV13 to TRBJ2-6, with D possibly TRBD2 on 5 matching bases. There are 14 residues in the CDR3. Per germline, CDR1 PRHDT and CDR2 FYEKMQ (reference sequence). V lost 8 bases, J lost 1 base, and 9 bases lay in between. The DNA of the CDR3 is TGTGCCAGCCTAACGGGGTCTGGGGCCAACGTCCTGACTTTC. Protein product: CASLTGSGANVLTF.

In this sample, this clonotype turned up a few times. This chain uses TRBV10-3 with TRBJ2-1, with 13 bases identical to TRBD2. J gave up 4 bases and V 6 bases, and 3 bases lay outside the gene matches. This CDR3 contains 15 residues. Germline CDR1 reads ENHRY; CDR2 reads SYGVKD. In nucleotides, the CDR3 is TGTGCCATCAGCGCGACTAGCGGGAGGTACAATGAGCAGTTCTTC. It is translated as CAISATSGRYNEQFF.

The sample holds a few counts of this clonotype. One end of the junction fails to match germline, which may point to a read error. The gene calls are TRBV7-6 and TRBJ2-5; TRBD2 matches 8 bases. The DNA end favors TRBJ2-1, so the J call may be wrong. Germline V gene sequence: CDR1 SGHVS, CDR2 FNYEAQ. The CDR3 is 15 amino acids. The CDR3 reads CASSELSGTYSEQFF. The CDR3 DNA is TGTGCCAGCAGCGAACTTAGCGGGACATACAGTGAGCAGTTCTTC.

The chain has TRBV20-1 and TRBJ2-1, with TRBD1 matching over 7 bases. The end of the DNA is better explained by TRBJ2-5, so the J call may be wrong. CDR3 length: 14 residues. CDR1 is DFQATT, CDR2 SNEGSKA, per germline (reference sequence). CDR3 amino acids: CSAGSTGLGETQYF. As DNA, the CDR3 is TGCAGTGCTGGTTCGACAGGGTTAGGAGAGACCCAGTACTTC.

In this sample, this clonotype turned up a few times. The V gene is TRBV12-5, the J gene TRBJ1-1; D is unresolved. V was pared by 2 bases and J by 8 bases, with 6 bases between. The CDR3 spans 11 residues. Germline V lookup: CDR1 LGHNT, CDR2 FRNRAP. The CDR3 DNA reads TGTGCTAGTGGTTTGTGGCAGGAAGCTTTCTTT. As protein: CASGLWQEAFF.

J is TRBJ1-1 and V is TRBV7-9, with TRBD1 matching 12 bases. The germline V gene has CDR1 SEHNR and CDR2 FQNEAQ (reference sequence). The junction had 7 bases not matched to a gene; V was cut back by 4 bases and J by 10 bases. The CDR3 loop spans 14 amino acids. CDR3 residues: CASSSGTGGFGAFF. CDR3 coding DNA: TGTGCCAGCAGCTCCGGGACAGGGGGCTTTGGAGCTTTCTTT.

The V call is TRBV28, the J call TRBJ1-2, with D perhaps matching TRBD1 (5 bases). The length of the CDR3 is 15 residues. The germline gives CDR1 MDHEN, CDR2 SYDVKM. The V and J ends lost 5 bases and 1 base respectively, with 14 bases between them. CDR3 in DNA: TGTGCCAGCAGTCCAGGGACTAGGGGTAACTATGGCTACACCTTC. Translated, it gives CASSPGTRGNYGYTF.

The CDR3 loop reads CATSDGGNDFF. The CDR3 region has the DNA TGTGCCACCAGTGATGGGGGTAACGATTTCTTT. The chain employs TRBV24-1 and TRBJ1-1, with D perhaps matching TRBD1 (5 bases). This CDR3 region has 11 residues. The germline V gene encodes CDR1 KGHDR and CDR2 SFDVKD. Trimming pared 3 bases from V and 13 bases from J, leaving 11 bases between.

V gene TRBV5-1 combines with J gene TRBJ2-5; 7 bases are a match to TRBD1. After removal of 1 base from V and 5 bases from J, the junction contained 14 bases not matched to a gene. From germline, CDR1 is SGHRS and CDR2 YFSETQ. CDR3 length: 17 residues. CDR3 sequence reads: CASSLLGSTGWKETQYF. DNA of the CDR3: TGCGCCAGCAGCTTGCTAGGGTCGACAGGGTGGAAGGAGACCCAGTACTTC.

This clonotype was recorded a few times. This sequence joins TRBV7-3 and TRBJ2-2, with 14 nucleotides matching TRBD2. After removal of 5 bases from V and 4 bases from J, the junction contained 15 bases not matched to a gene. Germline lookup yields CDR1 SGHTA and CDR2 FQGTGA. CDR3 length: 20 amino acids. CDR3: CASSPKARLAGGPSTGELFF. CDR3 DNA sequence: TGTGCCAGCAGCCCCAAAGCTAGACTAGCGGGGGGGCCAAGCACCGGGGAGCTGTTTTTT.

This clonotype occurred a few times. The junction does not match germline at one end; this may be a read error. The chain combines TRBV7-9 with TRBJ1-1; D call uncertain. The CDR3 spans 12 residues. Germline values: CDR1 SEHNR, CDR2 FQNEAQ (reference sequence). The CDR3 DNA sequence: TGTGCCAGCAGCTTACCAGTAACTGAGGCTTTCTTT. Its protein product is CASSLPVTEAFF.

This clonotype was seen more than once but under ten times. This sequence joins TRBV13 and TRBJ2-3; 12 positions match TRBD2. V gave up 4 bases and J gave up 6 bases; unmatched junction bases: 2. The CDR3 is made up of 14 amino acids. Germline CDR1 PRHDT, CDR2 FYEKMQ (reference sequence). The CDR3: CASSYGLAGDTQYF. The CDR3, as DNA: TGTGCCAGCAGCTACGGACTAGCGGGGGATACGCAGTATTTT.

The V and J genes are TRBV9 and TRBJ2-3; tentatively, D is TRBD1 or TRBD2 (6 bases each). Germline V gene data show CDR1 as SGDLS and CDR2 as YYNGEE. CDR3 length equals 15 residues. V lost 0 bases and J lost 2, with 10 bases in between. CDR3 sequence: CASSVARGATDTQYF. The CDR3 DNA reads as TGTGCCAGCAGCGTAGCTAGGGGGGCCACAGATACGCAGTATTTT.